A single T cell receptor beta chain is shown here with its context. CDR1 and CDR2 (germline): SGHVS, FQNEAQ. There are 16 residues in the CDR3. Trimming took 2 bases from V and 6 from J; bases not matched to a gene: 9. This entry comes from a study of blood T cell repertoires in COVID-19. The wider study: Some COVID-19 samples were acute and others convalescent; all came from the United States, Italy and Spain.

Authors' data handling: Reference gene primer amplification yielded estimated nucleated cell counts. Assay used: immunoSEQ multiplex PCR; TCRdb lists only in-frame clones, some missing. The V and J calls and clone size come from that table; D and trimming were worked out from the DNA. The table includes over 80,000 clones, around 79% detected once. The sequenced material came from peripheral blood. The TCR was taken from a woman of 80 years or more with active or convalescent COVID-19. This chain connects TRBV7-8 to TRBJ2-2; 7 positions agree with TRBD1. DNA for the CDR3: TGTGCCAGCAGCTTATTCCAGGGGGAGACCGCCGGGGAGCTGTTTTTT. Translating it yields CASSLFQGETAGELFF.